Listed here are 19 T cell receptor beta chains from one sample, sequenced in a study of Ad26.COV2.S vaccination and SARS-CoV-2 variants. Treatment here: about 20 received Ad26.COV2.S at low or high dose, single or two shots; about five received placebo; per-sample allocation not given. The study sampled participants on day 63 after the first vaccine or placebo injection. The protocol was immunoSEQ multiplex PCR, while the TCRdb copy is restricted to in-frame clones and leaves out a portion. The sample lists 200,000 to 250,000 clones, roughly 90% occurring once. The material sequenced was peripheral blood, taken in a trial of Ad26.COV2.S vaccine versus placebo. All receptors derive from a person between 18 and 59 years old who received the Ad26.COV2.S COVID-19 vaccine or a placebo.

V usage is TRBV4-1 and J usage is TRBJ2-3; D gene uncertain. CDR1 is MGHRA, CDR2 YSYEKL, per germline. This CDR3 contains 14 residues. Trimming removed 4 bases at V and 2 bases at J, with 10 bases between. CDR3 loop: CASSPIGATDTQYF. DNA of the CDR3: TGCGCCAGCAGCCCGATAGGAGCCACAGATACGCAGTATTTT.

This clone has more than one count but fewer than ten. CDR3 loop: CASSFFSSGNTIYF. The CDR3 DNA sequence: TGTGCCAGCAGCTTCTTCAGCTCTGGAAACACCATATATTTT. This chain joins TRBV11-2 and TRBJ1-3; D is unresolved. Germline lookup yields CDR1 SGHAT and CDR2 FQNNGV. There are 14 residues in the CDR3. The V end was cut by 3 bases, the J end by 0 bases, with 6 bases between.

This clone was seen a single time. In DNA, the CDR3 is TGTGCCAGCAGCTTGGGGGGGACCCGAGAAGTTGGCTACACCTTC. Translation: CASSLGGTREVGYTF. The rearrangement links TRBV7-2 to TRBJ1-2, with D perhaps TRBD1 (5 bases). This CDR3 is built from 15 residues. CDR1 SGHTA and CDR2 FQGNSA come from the germline V gene. With 3 bases removed from V and 7 bases from J, the gap between germline ends came to 18 bases.

This rearrangement joins TRBV5-1 to TRBJ2-7; tentatively, D is TRBD2 (5 bases). Germline V gene sequence: CDR1 SGHRS, CDR2 YFSETQ. The V end lost 5 bases, the J end lost 0 bases, and 18 bases lay between the germline ends. CDR3 size: 16 residues. The CDR3 DNA reads TGCGCCAGCAGACCCGATCTACAGACTACCTCCTACGAGCAGTACTTC. This gives the protein CASRPDLQTTSYEQYF. Combining the CDR3 with reference TRBV5-1 and TRBJ2-7 gives the whole variable domain KAGVTQTPRYLIKTRGQQVTLSCSPISGHRSVSWYQQTPGQGLQFLFEYFSETQRNKGNFPGRFSGRQFSNSRSEMNVSTLELGDSALYLCASRPDLQTTSYEQYFGPGTRLTVT.

The rearrangement uses TRBV27 and TRBJ1-2; D is undetermined. The CDR3 sequence is 14 residues long. The V gene lost 7 bases and the J gene lost 2 bases, with 14 bases spanning the gap. The V gene's germline CDR1 is MNHEY and CDR2 SMNVEV (reference sequence). This CDR3 is CASTRTGANYGYTF. CDR3 DNA sequence: TGTGCCAGCACCCGGACCGGAGCCAACTATGGCTACACCTTC.

This chain connects TRBV10-3 to TRBJ1-1; D is perhaps TRBD1 (6 bases). Germline CDR1 and CDR2: ENHRY and SYGVKD. This CDR3 spans 13 amino acids. Trimming shortened V by 8 bases and J by 3 bases, and 13 bases separated the two germline ends. The CDR3 nucleotides are TGTGCCATCGGAAACAGGGAGGACACTGAAGCTTTCTTT. Translating gives CAIGNREDTEAFF.

The genes are TRBV28 and TRBJ2-3; a weak D match, TRBD1 (6 bases). Deletions cut 4 bases from V and 0 bases from J, with 8 bases between. CDR1 and CDR2 from the germline V gene are MDHEN and SYDVKM. This CDR3 region has 14 residues. CDR3 sequence (DNA): TGTGCCAGCAGTTCCGGACAGAGCACAGATACGCAGTATTTT. This gives the protein CASSSGQSTDTQYF.

V and J are TRBV7-8 and TRBJ1-1; 7 bases are a match to TRBD1. The CDR3 totals 14 residues. The junction had 2 bases not matched to a gene; V was cut back by 4 bases and J by 0 bases. The V gene's germline CDR1 is SGHVS and CDR2 FQNEAQ. CDR3 coding DNA: TGTGCCAGCAGCTCGGGACAGCTGAACACTGAAGCTTTCTTT. Translation: CASSSGQLNTEAFF.

The V and J genes are TRBV19 and TRBJ2-1, with TRBD2 matching over 9 bases. The ends lost 1 base at V and 10 bases at J; junction bases unmatched: 8. CDR1 is LNHDA and CDR2 is SQIVND in the germline V gene (reference sequence). CDR3 length equals 15 residues. The CDR3, as DNA: TGTGCCAGTAGTATAGGCGGGAGGGCCAAGGACGAGCAGTTCTTC. Translation gives CASSIGGRAKDEQFF.

This sequence joins TRBV5-6 and TRBJ2-7, with D possibly TRBD2 on 6 matching bases. Germline values: CDR1 SGHDT, CDR2 YYEEEE. Trimming took off 4 bases at V and 5 bases at J, with 22 bases between the two ends. This CDR3 is built from 16 residues. The CDR3 here is CASSPPLSGVTNEQYF. The CDR3 nucleotides are TGTGCCAGCAGCCCCCCCTTATCGGGAGTAACCAACGAGCAGTACTTC.

This chain links TRBV30 with TRBJ2-7; no firm D call. V lost 0 bases to trimming and J lost 6 bases, with 21 bases between them. Germline V lookup: CDR1 GTSNPN, CDR2 SVGIG (reference sequence). The length of the CDR3 is 16 residues. This chain's CDR3 is CAWSVSFGFNLGEQYF. CDR3 in DNA: TGTGCCTGGAGTGTATCGTTTGGTTTCAATTTGGGCGAGCAGTACTTC.

The V gene is TRBV29-1, the J gene TRBJ2-2; D is unresolved. Germline values: CDR1 SQVTM, CDR2 ANQGSEA. With 6 bases removed from V and 1 base from J, the gap between germline ends came to 6 bases. This CDR3 has 12 residues. CDR3 in amino acids: CSVLQNTGELFF. The CDR3 bases are TGCAGCGTCCTTCAGAACACCGGGGAGCTGTTTTTT.

In regard to this clone: Just one base apart from a much larger clone, this may be a read error. DNA of the CDR3: TGTGCCAGCAGCCAAGAAAACACCGGGGAGCTGTTTTTT. This gives the protein CASSQENTGELFF. The chain couples TRBV14 to TRBJ2-2; D gene uncertain. Germline V gene data show CDR1 as SGHDN and CDR2 as FVKESK. The germline V and J ends were trimmed by 0 bases and 2 bases, with 1 base remaining between them. CDR3 length: 13 residues.

The chain has TRBV5-5 and TRBJ2-7; D ambiguous. V lost 8 bases, J lost 3 bases, and 9 bases lay in between. Germline V gives CDR1 SGHKS, CDR2 YYEKEE (reference sequence). There are 11 residues in the CDR3. CDR3 protein: CARRHCYEQYF. The CDR3 DNA reads TGTGCCAGGCGACACTGCTACGAGCAGTACTTC.

The chain uses TRBV29-1 and TRBJ1-3; 7 nucleotides agree with TRBD1. This CDR3 is built from 14 residues. V dropped 4 bases and J dropped 0; count of bases not matched to a gene: 3. Per germline, CDR1 SQVTM and CDR2 ANQGSEA. The chain's CDR3 is CSVAPGGSGNTIYF. For the CDR3, the DNA is TGCAGCGTTGCCCCAGGGGGCTCTGGAAACACCATATATTTT. The full variable domain, its missing parts supplied by reference TRBV29-1 and TRBJ1-3, is SAVISQKPSRDICQRGTSLTIQCQVDSQVTMMFWYRQQPGQSLTLIATANQGSEATYESGFVIDKFPISRPNLTFSTLTVSNMSPEDSSIYLCSVAPGGSGNTIYFGEGSWLTVV.

This clone was seen only once. The chain carries TRBV6-2 or TRBV6-3 and TRBJ1-2; D gene ambiguous. The germline V and J ends were trimmed by 0 bases and 2 bases, with 7 bases remaining between them. The germline V gene has CDR1 MNHEY and CDR2 SVGEGT. CDR3 length: 14 amino acids. The CDR3 nucleotides read TGTGCCAGCAGTTACTCGCTGTTAAACTATGGCTACACCTTC. As protein: CASSYSLLNYGYTF.

The genes are TRBV27 and TRBJ2-7; D might be TRBD1 (6 bases). Germline CDR1 reads MNHEY; CDR2 reads SMNVEV (reference sequence). CDR3 length: 18 amino acids. The V end lost 4 bases, the J end lost 3 bases, and 25 bases lay between the germline ends. The CDR3 DNA reads TGTGCCAGCAGTTCTTCTTTAGAGGGACAAGGGCGACGCTACGAGCAGTACTTC. It encodes CASSSSLEGQGRRYEQYF.

The rearrangement links TRBV5-5 to TRBJ2-2; D unclear. This CDR3 comprises 13 residues. The V gene's germline CDR1 is SGHKS and CDR2 YYEKEE (reference sequence). V was pared by 9 bases and J by 6 bases, with 15 bases between. CDR3 nucleotides: TGTGCCACCTATCCAGGTCCTGCCGGGGAGCTGTTTTTT. This gives the protein CATYPGPAGELFF.

The CDR3 region is CASSQAVYEQYF. The CDR3, as DNA: TGTGCCAGCAGCCAAGCCGTTTACGAGCAGTACTTC. The chain recombines TRBV3-1 (or the pseudogene TRBV3-2) with TRBJ2-7; D is ambiguous. CDR3 length: 12 amino acids. Trimming removed 1 base from V and 4 bases from J, with 5 bases in between. Looked up from germline, CDR1 is LGHDT and CDR2 is YNNKEL (reference sequence).